Detailed here is one T cell receptor beta chain. This clonotype was observed at least ten times. Its antigen is currently not known. Base quality data are lacking; no much larger clone is found one base away. Library preparation used 5' RACE. The sequencer listed for this sample is Illumina HiSeq 2000. Template switching introduced a universal primer binding site; the final cDNA contained a unique molecular identifier, enabling accurate counting of TCR cDNA molecules. Specific primers in the conserved constant-segment region were used to synthesize first-strand cDNA for the TCR alpha and beta chains. Each cDNA library was double barcoded, with a SMART-Mk sample barcode plus Illumina barcodes, to control for contamination. TruSeq adapter sequences, together with Illumina sample barcodes, were added in two successive PCR steps. The TCR alpha and beta cDNA libraries were sequenced on the Illumina HiSeq platform using custom primers. The paper's processing steps were these. MiGEC was used to process raw reads and extract unique molecular identifiers, and MiXCR was used to find CDR3 positions. Recombination models were inferred per individual with the repgenHMM and IGoR tools using an EM algorithm. Shared clonotype analysis was performed with the tcR package in R, normalizing sharing by the product of cloneset sizes. To study raw recombination without the effects of thymic and clonal selection, out-of-frame nonproductive sequences were analyzed. TCRdb took the public reads, trimmed them with fastp at Q25, ran MiXCR for clone calling and kept in-frame beta chains. Entries that share a CDR3 protein sequence are merged under the most common genes and DNA. TCRdb assigned the V and J calls; the authors' analysis was not used. For this sample there are 420,000 or so distinct CDR3 sequences; 18% appear just once. About 12% of the sample rests with the top ten.

CDR1 and CDR2, looked up from the germline V gene, are SGHRS and YFSETQ. The CDR3 holds 14 amino acids from the cysteine to the phenylalanine. Here the CDR3 DNA is all that survives: 42 bases in frame from base 1. V sheds 0 bases and J sheds 5 bases, leaving 11 bases between their ends. This record belongs to a study of identical twins (dated by TCRdb to 2015 to 2016). Looking at the study overall: To test whether fetal clonotypes persist, this study deep-sequenced TCR alpha and beta repertoires from monozygotic twins, from unrelated adults of various ages, and from cord blood. Replicate twin experiments were performed at different times using different library preparation protocols to rule out contamination. Beyond this particular receptor, the publication reports: Zero-insertion analyses could be partly confounded by invariant T cells such as MAIT and iNKT, though diverse VJ usage argued against such confounding for most clonotypes. Conclusions relied on cross-sectional statistical analysis, since the same donors could not be followed over many years. Out-of-frame TCR alpha sharing in monozygotic twins was systematically underestimated by recombination models, whereas sharing between unrelated individuals was in agreement with the recombination models. Compared with coincidental sharing between unrelated individuals, out-of-frame TCR alpha sequences shared between twins showed an excess of sequences with low generation probability. Fewer insertions were carried by abundant cord blood beta clonotypes, a similar but weaker trend appeared in young adult naive repertoires, and no such trend appeared in memory repertoires. The excess sharing between twins in beta out-of-frame sequences was weaker because fewer shared sequences reduced the signal-to-noise ratio.

Every donor in the study was a healthy Caucasian. Three unrelated non-twin adults were additionally sequenced: a male aged 18 to 30, a male aged 50 to 60 and a female aged 50 to 60. Miltenyi CD45RO+ enrichment and human naive T-cell isolation kits were used to isolate memory (CD45RO+) and naive T cells from PBMC. The rearrangement combines TRBV5-1 with TRBJ2-5, with TRBD1 tentatively as D gene (5 bases match). This clonotype was sampled from a man aged 50-59 years in good health. The specimen was naive T cells sorted from blood. Taken with the paper, the label for cell subset or site translates to: cells isolated with a human naive T-cell isolation kit. The CDR3 loop reads CASSLEVRAETQYF. The DNA is TGCGCCAGCAGCTTGGAAGTCAGGGCGGAGACCCAGTACTTC.